The 29 T cell receptor beta chains given below trace back to one sample, sequenced in a study of cytomegalovirus exposure and HLA in healthy donors. Primers for the PCR totalled 60 Vbeta and 13 Jbeta. Generated by immunoSEQ multiplex PCR, the TCRdb table keeps only in-frame clones and is missing some. The sample includes a few hundred thousand clones, approximately 84% of them seen just once. Sequences were obtained from PBMCs. All receptors come from a woman in her forties in good health and CMV-seropositive.

This chain links TRBV19 with TRBJ2-3; 7 bases map to TRBD2. Germline V gene lookup returns CDR1 LNHDA and CDR2 SQIVND (reference sequence). CDR3 length equals 15 residues. V was clipped by 5 bases and J by 5 bases; unmatched bases: 10. The CDR3 DNA follows: TGTGCCAGTAGTCCTTACCGGGAGGCAGGAGATACGCAGTATTTT. This sequence encodes CASSPYREAGDTQYF.

The chain uses TRBV4-3 and TRBJ2-5, with TRBD1 matching over 10 bases. The J call may be incorrect, as the DNA end agrees better with TRBJ2-7. In germline, CDR1 is LGHNA, CDR2 YSLEER. The CDR3 is 22 residues long. The CDR3 loop reads CASSQGTGRGRQTGGIGYEQYF. The DNA of the CDR3 is TGCGCCAGCAGCCAAGGCACAGGACGTGGCAGACAGACAGGGGGCATTGGCTACGAGCAGTACTTC.

The chain has TRBV6-5 and TRBJ2-4; TRBD1 matches at 12 bases. Germline values: CDR1 MNHEY, CDR2 SVGAGI. Unmatched junction bases numbered 1, after V lost 2 bases and J lost 8 bases. The CDR3 totals 14 residues. The CDR3 region has the DNA TGTGCCAGCAGTTACGGGACAGGGGGCGACATTCAGTACTTC. Encoded protein: CASSYGTGGDIQYF.

The chain combines TRBV6-1 with TRBJ2-1; 7 bases fit TRBD2. Trimming removed 1 base from V and 6 bases from J; junction bases left unmatched: 24. Germline CDR1 reads MNHNS; CDR2 reads SASEGT. The CDR3 contains 21 residues. The CDR3 region is CASSEGGLAEFLVESGNEQFF. The CDR3 DNA reads TGTGCCAGCAGTGAAGGTGGGCTAGCGGAGTTTTTAGTTGAGTCGGGCAATGAGCAGTTCTTC.

The gene calls are TRBV2 and TRBJ2-7, with a possible D match to TRBD1 (8 bases). The CDR3 sequence is 15 residues long. With 4 bases removed from V and 6 bases from J, the gap between germline ends came to 19 bases. From germline, CDR1 is SNHLY and CDR2 FYNNEI. The CDR3 DNA is TGTGCCAGCAGTGTTATTACAGGGGGGGTCGGCGAGCAGTACTTC. Translated, it gives CASSVITGGVGEQYF.

The sample holds a few counts of this clone. This sequence joins TRBV15 and TRBJ2-1; 9 bases are shared with TRBD1. Unmatched junction bases numbered 9, after V lost 6 bases and J lost 6 bases. The CDR3 extends over 15 amino acids. Germline V gene data show CDR1 as LNHNV and CDR2 as YYDKDF (reference sequence). The DNA for the CDR3 is TGTGCCACCAGGAGGGGGACAGGGCTAGTCAATGAGCAGTTCTTC. Translating it yields CATRRGTGLVNEQFF.

Notes on this clone: The sample contains more than one DNA sequence encoding this CDR3. CDR3 coding DNA: TGTGCCAGCAGCCCCGGACAGGGGGCATCTGGAAACACCATATATTTT. Amino acid sequence: CASSPGQGASGNTIYF. The rearrangement joins TRBV11-2 to TRBJ1-3; TRBD1 matches 11 bases. CDR1 is SGHAT, CDR2 FQNNGV, per germline. V shed 5 bases, J shed 1 base, and the junction held 4 bases outside the gene matches. This CDR3 comprises 16 residues. The whole variable domain, filled in from reference TRBV11-2 and TRBJ1-3, reads EAGVAQSPRYKIIEKRQSVAFWCNPISGHATLYWYQQILGQGPKLLIQFQNNGVVDDSQLPKDRFSAERLKGVDSTLKIQPAKLEDSAVYLCASSPGQGASGNTIYFGEGSWLTVV.

The chain is built from TRBV10-1 and TRBJ2-7; a weak D match, TRBD2 (5 bases). The CDR3 contains 14 residues. V dropped 7 bases and J dropped 3 bases, with 16 bases sitting between them. CDR1 and CDR2 (germline): WNHNN, SYGVQD (reference sequence). CDR3 sequence reads: CASMDFLSFYEQYF. For the CDR3, the DNA is TGCGCCAGCATGGACTTCCTATCTTTCTACGAGCAGTACTTC.

In the case of this clone: The DNA is left out, because the CDR3 cannot be placed on it with certainty; the CDR3 is given as TCRdb lists it. The chain combines TRBV19 with TRBJ1-1; TRBD1 was called by the table and not checked on the DNA. The CDR3 is 14 residues long, ends included. In germline, CDR1 is LNHDA, CDR2 SQIVND (reference sequence). CDR3 in amino acids: CASSSGQGDSKAFF.

The V and J genes are TRBV2 and TRBJ1-2; D remains unclear. Germline V CDR1 and CDR2: SNHLY, FYNNEI. The CDR3 covers 12 residues. With 10 bases removed from V and 4 bases from J, the gap between germline ends came to 13 bases. CDR3: CAKSRAVYGYTF. The CDR3 DNA sequence: TGTGCCAAATCGAGAGCTGTCTATGGCTACACCTTC.

The V gene is TRBV7-9, the J gene TRBJ2-1; TRBD2 matches at 10 bases. The V and J ends lost 3 bases and 5 bases, in that order; junction bases with no gene match: 4. Germline-derived CDR1 and CDR2 are SEHNR and FQNEAQ (reference sequence). The CDR3 has 15 amino acids. The CDR3: CASSFGLADNNEQFF. Here the CDR3 DNA reads TGTGCCAGCAGCTTTGGACTAGCGGATAACAATGAGCAGTTCTTC.

This rearrangement joins TRBV6-6 to TRBJ2-1; 13 bases match TRBD2. The junction had 7 bases not matched to a gene; V was cut back by 7 bases and J by 10 bases. From germline, CDR1 is MNHNY and CDR2 SVGAGI (reference sequence). The CDR3 is 14 amino acids. In nucleotides, the CDR3 is TGTGCCAGCAATTCACTAGCGGGAGGGGGGGAGCAGTTCTTC. Amino acid sequence: CASNSLAGGGEQFF.

This clone was found a few times. The rearrangement uses TRBV6-1 and TRBJ2-7; 10 bases match TRBD2. CDR3 length: 18 amino acids. Germline CDR1 MNHNS, CDR2 SASEGT. V gave up 0 bases and J gave up 3 bases; unmatched junction bases: 11. This chain's CDR3 is CASSEARASGRIDYEQYF. The CDR3 DNA sequence: TGTGCCAGCAGTGAAGCCAGGGCTAGCGGGAGAATAGACTACGAGCAGTACTTC.

In this sample, this clone turned up a few times. The genes are TRBV6-1 and TRBJ2-5, with TRBD1 matching over 8 bases. The CDR3 has 15 amino acids. Germline CDR1 and CDR2: MNHNS and SASEGT. V trimming: 3 bases; J trimming: 5 bases; junction bases outside the gene matches: 8. In DNA, the CDR3 is TGTGCCAGCAGTGATCAGGACAGGGACGGGGAGACCCAGTACTTC. Its protein product is CASSDQDRDGETQYF.

This chain joins TRBV10-3 and TRBJ2-7; 7 bases align to TRBD2. The CDR3 consists of 14 residues. Per germline, CDR1 ENHRY and CDR2 SYGVKD. The V gene end was trimmed by 4 bases and the J gene end by 2 bases; junction bases not matched to a gene: 5. The DNA for the CDR3 is TGTGCCATCAGTGGTGGACTAGGAGCCTACGAGCAGTACTTC. It specifies CAISGGLGAYEQYF.

The rearrangement links TRBV7-9 to TRBJ2-7, with a possible D match to TRBD1 (6 bases). Trimming pared 4 bases from V and 3 bases from J, leaving 7 bases between. Germline V gene data show CDR1 as SEHNR and CDR2 as FQNEAQ (reference sequence). There are 12 residues in the CDR3. The CDR3 sequence: CASSSQGYEQYF. The CDR3 DNA reads TGTGCCAGCAGCTCACAGGGCTACGAGCAGTACTTC.

The rearrangement joins TRBV30 to TRBJ2-7; 8 bases match TRBD2. This CDR3 is built from 14 residues. V lost 1 base and J lost 5; bases outside the gene matches: 7. Germline V gives CDR1 GTSNPN, CDR2 SVGIG (reference sequence). The CDR3 bases are TGTGCCTGGAGTGGGGGACTAGTCGTCCACGAGCAGTACTTC. Encoded protein: CAWSGGLVVHEQYF. Filled out from reference TRBV30 and TRBJ2-7, the complete variable domain reads SQTIHQWPATLVQPVGSPLSLECTVEGTSNPNLYWYRQAAGRGLQLLFYSVGIGQISSEVPQNLSASRPQDRQFILSSKKLLLSDSGFYLCAWSGGLVVHEQYFGPGTRLTVT.

The chain recombines TRBV19 with TRBJ2-5; 11 bases match TRBD2. With 6 bases clipped from V and 1 base from J, the junction kept 4 bases outside the gene matches. Per germline, CDR1 LNHDA and CDR2 SQIVND (reference sequence). There are 15 residues in the CDR3. DNA of the CDR3: TGTGCCAGTAGCCAGGGACTAGCGGTCCAAGAGACCCAGTACTTC. Translating it yields CASSQGLAVQETQYF.

V gene TRBV9 combines with J gene TRBJ2-3; D might be TRBD2 (6 bases). CDR1 is SGDLS and CDR2 is YYNGEE in the germline V gene. V gave up 1 base and J gave up 5 bases, with 14 bases separating them. This CDR3 has 15 residues. The CDR3 region has the DNA TGTGCCAGCAGCGTAACGGGAGTGGGGGTAGATACGCAGTATTTT. This gives the protein CASSVTGVGVDTQYF.

This clone came up a few times. J is TRBJ2-7 and V is TRBV5-1; 8 nucleotides line up with TRBD1. Germline V gene sequence: CDR1 SGHRS, CDR2 YFSETQ. The J segment lost 1 base and the V segment lost 0 bases, leaving 3 bases of the junction unmatched. The CDR3 extends over 15 amino acids. For the CDR3, the DNA is TGCGCCAGCAGCTTGGGCCAGGGGGCATCCTACGAGCAGTACTTC. It translates to CASSLGQGASYEQYF.

This clone appeared once. The chain has TRBV4-2 and TRBJ2-7; 7 bases match TRBD1. The V gene's germline CDR1 is LGHNA and CDR2 YNFKEQ. J lost 12 bases, V lost 0 bases, and 11 bases had no gene match. The CDR3 is 14 amino acids. CDR3 nucleotides: TGTGCCAGCAGCCAAGACTCCGGACAGGCCCCTAGGTACTTC. It translates to CASSQDSGQAPRYF.

V is TRBV6-6 and J is TRBJ1-3, with 7 bases lining up with TRBD1. The CDR3 is 14 residues long. The trim removed 6 bases at V and 2 bases at J, leaving 4 bases unmatched. Germline V CDR1 and CDR2: MNHNY, SVGAGI (reference sequence). The DNA for the CDR3 is TGTGCCAGCAGAACCACAGGGGCTGGAAACACCATATATTTT. Encoded protein: CASRTTGAGNTIYF.

The chain recombines TRBV10-1 with TRBJ1-6; perhaps TRBD1 as D (6 bases). CDR3 length: 14 amino acids. Trimming removed 4 bases at V and 9 bases at J, with 13 bases between. The germline gives CDR1 WNHNN, CDR2 SYGVQD (reference sequence). CDR3 nucleotides: TGCGCCAGCAGTGGACAGGCCGAGGGTTCACCCCTCCACTTT. Translating it yields CASSGQAEGSPLHF.

This clone was recorded once. The V call is TRBV5-6, the J call TRBJ2-3, with no clear D. The CDR3 has 14 amino acids. Trimming removed 0 bases from V and 2 bases from J, with 7 bases in between. Germline V lookup: CDR1 SGHDT, CDR2 YYEEEE. This CDR3 reads CASSLGPFTDTQYF. In nucleotides, the CDR3 is TGTGCCAGCAGCTTGGGGCCGTTCACAGATACGCAGTATTTT.

This sequence joins TRBV25-1 and TRBJ2-1, with 11 bases lining up with TRBD2. The trim removed 8 bases at V and 2 bases at J, leaving 5 bases unmatched. The CDR3 is 15 residues long. In germline, CDR1 is MGHDK, CDR2 SYGVNS. The CDR3 DNA is TGTGCCAGCGGGGAACTAGCGGGAGCCTACAATGAGCAGTTCTTC. Translated, it gives CASGELAGAYNEQFF.

DNA for the CDR3: TGTGCCAGCAGTTTAGTACAGGCTCCTAGCACAGATACGCAGTATTTT. This encodes CASSLVQAPSTDTQYF. The chain links TRBV27 to TRBJ2-3; TRBD1 is a possible D gene (5 bases). The CDR3 covers 16 residues. Trimming pared 2 bases from V and 0 bases from J, leaving 12 bases between. The germline V gene has CDR1 MNHEY and CDR2 SMNVEV (reference sequence).

The chain combines TRBV6-5 with TRBJ2-7, with D possibly matching TRBD2 (6 bases). The CDR3 contains 15 residues. V was cut by 6 bases and J by 0 bases, with 15 bases left in between. Germline V lookup: CDR1 MNHEY, CDR2 SVGAGI. The chain's CDR3 is CASRTGTFSSYEQYF. In nucleotides, the CDR3 is TGTGCCAGCAGAACCGGGACTTTTTCCTCCTACGAGCAGTACTTC.

This clone has only a few counts. V usage is TRBV5-1 and J usage is TRBJ2-2; D possibly corresponds to TRBD2 (6 bases). Germline CDR1 SGHRS, CDR2 YFSETQ. V was clipped by 1 base and J by 4 bases, with 14 bases between them. The CDR3 is made up of 16 amino acids. As DNA, the CDR3 is TGCGCCAGCAGCTTGATGATGGCGGGGAGCACCGGGGAGCTGTTTTTT. Its translation is CASSLMMAGSTGELFF.

The rearrangement uses TRBV19 and TRBJ2-1, with 12 bases that match TRBD2. The CDR3 runs to 15 residues. Per germline, CDR1 LNHDA and CDR2 SQIVND (reference sequence). J was trimmed by 14 bases and V by 3 bases; bases with no gene match: 11. DNA for the CDR3: TGTGCCAGTAGTATCTCGCTAGCGGGAGGGCGAAGGAAGTTCTTC. Residues: CASSISLAGGRRKFF.